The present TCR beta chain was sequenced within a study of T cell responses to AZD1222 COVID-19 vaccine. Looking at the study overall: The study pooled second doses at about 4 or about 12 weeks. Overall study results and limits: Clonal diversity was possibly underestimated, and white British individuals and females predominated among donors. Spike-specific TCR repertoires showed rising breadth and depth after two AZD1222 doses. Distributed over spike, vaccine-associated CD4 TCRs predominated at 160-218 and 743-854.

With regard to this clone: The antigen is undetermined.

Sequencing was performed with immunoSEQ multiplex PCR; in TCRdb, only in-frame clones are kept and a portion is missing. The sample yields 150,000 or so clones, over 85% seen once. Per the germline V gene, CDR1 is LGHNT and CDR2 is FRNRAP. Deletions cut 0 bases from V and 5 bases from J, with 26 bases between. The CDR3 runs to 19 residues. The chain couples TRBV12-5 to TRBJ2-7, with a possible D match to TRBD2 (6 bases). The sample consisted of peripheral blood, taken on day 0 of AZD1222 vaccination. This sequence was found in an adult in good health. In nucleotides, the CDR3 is TGTGCTAGTGGTTTGGTATGGGGCGAGGCGGAGGGCTTTCCGGACGAGCAGTACTTC. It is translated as CASGLVWGEAEGFPDEQYF.